A selection of T cell receptor beta chains follows, all from one sample in a study of T cell changes during pregnancy in multiple sclerosis. The assay was immunoSEQ multiplex PCR, and TCRdb's table has in-frame clones only and misses some. The sample yields under 30,000 clones, around 90% seen once. Material: CD8+ T cells from peripheral blood mononuclear cells, obtained in the third trimester of pregnancy. The receptors were sampled from a female donor in good health, enrolled as a control in a pregnancy study. Each CDR3 is given with its conserved first and last residue. Fields, in order: V gene, D gene, J gene, clone size, CDR3 protein, CDR3 DNA. The D gene is left open where the match is weak. Clone size is shown for a subset of rows, as once, few, many or a class of expanded clone.

TRBV7-2,TRBD2,TRBJ2-1,.,CASSSLAGGIHNEQFF,TGTGCCAGCAGCTCTTTAGCGGGAGGGATCCACAATGAGCAGTTCTTC
TRBV28,.,TRBJ2-3,.,CASSFWGTGFPDTQYF,TGTGCCAGCAGTTTTTGGGGTACAGGGTTCCCAGATACGCAGTATTTT
TRBV19,.,TRBJ1-6,.,CASSGQNNSPLHF,TGTGCCAGTAGTGGACAAAATAATTCACCCCTCCACTTT
TRBV27,TRBD1,TRBJ2-1,.,CASGFVQGYYNEQFF,TGTGCCAGCGGTTTTGTACAGGGGTACTACAATGAGCAGTTCTTC
TRBV7-2,.,TRBJ2-3,.,CASSPGGVSTDTQYF,TGTGCCAGCAGCCCAGGCGGGGTGAGCACAGATACGCAGTATTTT
TRBV29-1,TRBD2,TRBJ2-2,.,CSVEVPSGANTGELFF,TGCAGCGTTGAAGTGCCTAGCGGGGCGAACACCGGGGAGCTGTTTTTT
TRBV6-4,TRBD2,TRBJ2-5,.,CASSVVGGSGETQYF,TGTGCCAGCAGTGTAGTGGGCGGGAGCGGAGAGACCCAGTACTTC
TRBV6-1,.,TRBJ2-5,.,CASSEEDGGQETQYF,TGTGCCAGCAGTGAAGAAGATGGCGGACAAGAGACCCAGTACTTC
TRBV9,.,TRBJ2-1,.,CASSEAGVSYNEQFF,TGTGCCAGCAGCGAAGCGGGTGTTTCCTACAATGAGCAGTTCTTC
TRBV10-2,.,TRBJ1-1,.,CASSESRVEAFF,TGCGCCAGCAGTGAGTCGAGGGTCGAAGCTTTCTTT
TRBV18,TRBD2,TRBJ2-3,.,CASSPPGLAGVVDTQYF,TGTGCCAGCTCACCGCCAGGACTAGCGGGAGTAGTGGATACGCAGTATTTT
TRBV6-5,TRBD2,TRBJ2-1,.,CASRGLAVYNEQFF,TGTGCCAGCAGGGGACTAGCGGTCTACAATGAGCAGTTCTTC
TRBV5-6,.,TRBJ1-1,.,CASSLQNTEAFF,TGTGCCAGCAGCTTGCAGAACACTGAAGCTTTCTTT
TRBV5-4,.,TRBJ2-7,medium-sized,CASSLLGGSREQYF,TGTGCCAGCAGCCTGCTGGGAGGATCCCGCGAGCAGTACTTC
TRBV28,.,TRBJ2-1,.,CASSLGWSSYNEQFF,TGTGCCAGCAGTTTAGGGTGGAGCTCCTACAATGAGCAGTTCTTC
TRBV2,.,TRBJ2-1,.,CASTTTSYNEQFF,TGTGCCAGCACGACGACTAGCTACAATGAGCAGTTCTTC
TRBV28,.,TRBJ1-1,.,CASRPGDHNTEAFF,TGTGCCAGCAGACCAGGGGATCATAACACTGAAGCTTTCTTT
TRBV29-1,.,TRBJ2-2,.,CSVDRHTGELFF,TGCAGCGTTGACAGGCACACCGGGGAGCTGTTTTTT
TRBV7-9,TRBD2,TRBJ2-1,.,CASSLGTSGSNEQFF,TGTGCCAGCAGCTTAGGGACTAGCGGGTCCAATGAGCAGTTCTTC
TRBV5-1,TRBD2,TRBJ2-7,.,CASNTSGTYEQYF,TGCGCCAGCAACACTAGCGGAACCTACGAGCAGTACTTC
TRBV6-4,.,TRBJ1-6,.,CASSDGGDGNSPLHF,TGTGCCAGCAGTGACGGGGGCGATGGTAATTCACCCCTCCACTTT
TRBV9,.,TRBJ2-7,.,CASSGPLNSYEQYF,TGTGCCAGCAGCGGGCCCTTAAACTCCTACGAGCAGTACTTC
TRBV7-9,.,TRBJ2-3,few,CASKLSTSWSTDTQYF,TGTGCCAGCAAGCTTAGCACCTCTTGGAGCACAGATACGCAGTATTTT
TRBV21-1,.,TRBJ1-1,few,CASSILFPGQKMNTEAFF,TGTGCCAGCAGCATTTTATTTCCGGGACAGAAAATGAACACTGAAGCTTTCTTT
TRBV20-1,.,TRBJ1-2,.,CSASGYGYTF,TGCAGTGCATCGGGCTATGGCTACACCTTC
TRBV5-6,TRBD1,TRBJ2-7,.,CASTRTGDYEQYF,TGTGCCAGCACCCGGACAGGCGACTACGAGCAGTACTTC
TRBV14,TRBD1,TRBJ2-7,.,CASSPEGTGVYEQYF,TGTGCCAGCAGCCCAGAGGGGACAGGGGTGTACGAGCAGTACTTC
TRBV6-5,.,TRBJ1-2,.,CASNPGGVGGYTF,TGTGCCAGCAACCCTGGAGGGGTTGGCGGCTACACCTTC
TRBV9,.,TRBJ2-3,.,CASSNLASTQYF,TGTGCCAGCAGCAACTTAGCGAGTACGCAGTATTTT
TRBV27,.,TRBJ2-1,.,CASGQLNNEQFF,TGTGCCTCGGGACAACTTAACAATGAGCAGTTCTTC
TRBV6-5,TRBD2,TRBJ2-1,.,CAVRALAGVGNEQFF,TGTGCCGTCAGGGCATTAGCGGGAGTTGGAAATGAGCAGTTCTTC
TRBV7-9,.,TRBJ2-5,.,CASSRRTLKRETQYF,TGTGCCAGCAGCCGTAGGACCCTGAAGCGGGAGACCCAGTACTTC
TRBV10-2,TRBD1,TRBJ2-2,.,CASSEYRGHRTGELFF,TGCGCCAGCAGTGAGTATAGGGGGCATCGGACCGGGGAGCTGTTTTTT
TRBV5-5,.,TRBJ2-1,.,CASSFGRSTYNEQFF,TGTGCCAGCAGCTTTGGCAGGTCGACATACAATGAGCAGTTCTTC
TRBV28,.,TRBJ1-2,.,CASSPPPGNGYTF,TGTGCCAGCAGTCCACCGCCAGGGAATGGCTACACCTTC
TRBV29-1,TRBD2,TRBJ2-7,.,CSVELAGMSYEQYF,TGCAGCGTTGAACTAGCGGGAATGTCCTACGAGCAGTACTTC
TRBV19,.,TRBJ1-1,.,CASTQARGMNTEAFF,TGTGCCAGTACCCAAGCCAGGGGTATGAACACTGAAGCTTTCTTT